The entry below gives a single T cell receptor beta chain sequence along with its context. The data stem from a study of CD8 T cells in Susac syndrome. Looked up from germline, CDR1 is GTSNPN and CDR2 is SVGIG (reference sequence). Trimming shortened V by 5 bases and J by 2 bases, and 12 bases separated the two germline ends. There are 13 residues in the CDR3. Random hexamers served to reverse transcribe roughly 0.45 to 1 ug RNA. immunoSEQ multiplex PCR amplified TCR beta CDR3 across 54 Vbeta, 13 Jbeta. TCRdb re-called the immunoSEQ multiplex PCR reads through MiXCR, storing one row per CDR3 protein. The sample records roughly 150,000 distinct CDR3 sequences, approximately 94% being singletons.

Material for sequencing was CD4+ T cells from PBMCs. This chain links TRBV30 with TRBJ1-1, with D perhaps TRBD1 (5 bases). The receptor's source is a human donor with multiple sclerosis. The CDR3 protein is CAWGTLGNTEAFF. The CDR3 bases are TGTGCCTGGGGGACTTTGGGTAACACTGAAGCTTTCTTT.